Below are 25 T cell receptor beta chains sequenced from a single sample in a study of blood T cell repertoires in COVID-19. Assay used: immunoSEQ multiplex PCR; TCRdb lists only in-frame clones, some missing. The data contain 40,000 to 50,000 clones, over 80% of them singletons. Sequenced: peripheral blood. The origin of the receptors is a man aged 45-60 years with active COVID-19.

The gene calls are TRBV5-6 and TRBJ1-2, with TRBD1 identical over 8 bases. Unmatched junction bases numbered 4, after V lost 1 base and J lost 2 bases. Germline V gene sequence: CDR1 SGHDT, CDR2 YYEEEE. The CDR3 spans 15 residues. CDR3 in amino acids: CASSLWTGSNYGYTF. The CDR3 nucleotides are TGTGCCAGCAGCTTGTGGACAGGGTCGAACTATGGCTACACCTTC.

The rearrangement links TRBV5-5 to TRBJ1-5; D is undetermined. Per germline, CDR1 SGHKS and CDR2 YYEKEE (reference sequence). The CDR3 contains 13 residues. V was clipped by 9 bases and J by 5 bases, with 15 bases between them. Written as DNA, the CDR3 is TGTGCCACCAATAGCGGGTCCTATCAGCCCCAGCATTTT. Translation gives CATNSGSYQPQHF.

The chain is built from TRBV7-3 and TRBJ2-3, with 7 bases aligning to TRBD1. This CDR3 region has 15 residues. V was pared by 5 bases and J by 4 bases, with 9 bases of the junction left unmatched. Germline CDR1 and CDR2: SGHTA and FQGTGA. The DNA for the CDR3 is TGTGCCAGCAGCCGCAGAACAGGGGTGGCAGATACGCAGTATTTT. It encodes CASSRRTGVADTQYF.

The chain links TRBV27 to TRBJ2-7; TRBD2 might be the D (5 bases). Germline assignment: CDR1 MNHEY and CDR2 SMNVEV (reference sequence). The V gene lost 5 bases and the J gene lost 3 bases, with 20 bases spanning the gap. The CDR3 extends over 16 amino acids. The CDR3 coding sequence is TGTGCCAGCAGTCGAACCCACTCACAGCGGAACTACGAGCAGTACTTC. It translates to CASSRTHSQRNYEQYF.

J is TRBJ1-4 and V is TRBV5-1; 7 nucleotides line up with TRBD1. V was clipped by 4 bases and J by 5 bases; unmatched bases: 8. CDR1 is SGHRS, CDR2 YFSETQ, per germline. The CDR3 has 15 amino acids. This chain's CDR3 is CASSLKGASNEKLFF. CDR3 DNA sequence: TGCGCCAGCAGCCTAAAGGGGGCTAGCAATGAAAAACTGTTTTTT.

This clone was found once. This chain uses TRBV29-1 with TRBJ2-7, with 8 bases fitting TRBD1. Germline CDR1 SQVTM, CDR2 ANQGSEA. V lost 6 bases, J lost 1 base, and 2 bases stayed unmatched. CDR3 length: 12 residues. The DNA of the CDR3 is TGCAGCGTACAGGGGGGTTCCTACGAGCAGTACTTC. Encoded protein: CSVQGGSYEQYF.

The rearrangement uses TRBV10-3 and TRBJ1-2, with D possibly being TRBD1 (6 bases). The CDR3 totals 14 residues. The germline CDR1 and CDR2 sequences are ENHRY and SYGVKD. V lost 0 bases, J lost 6 bases, and 11 bases lay in between. The CDR3 is CAISESAQGDGYTF. CDR3 nucleotide sequence: TGTGCCATCAGTGAGTCGGCACAGGGTGATGGCTACACCTTC.

This chain uses TRBV7-9 with TRBJ1-2; 7 bases fit TRBD1. The CDR3 has 14 residues. The V gene's germline CDR1 is SEHNR and CDR2 FQNEAQ (reference sequence). The junction had 5 bases not matched to a gene; V was cut back by 2 bases and J by 5 bases. CDR3: CASSLRQGPYGYTF. The CDR3 nucleotides read TGTGCCAGCAGCTTACGACAGGGACCATATGGCTACACCTTC.

The chain couples TRBV5-6 to TRBJ2-1, with unresolved D. This CDR3 region has 15 residues. V dropped 2 bases and J dropped 8 bases, with 17 bases sitting between them. Germline CDR1 reads SGHDT; CDR2 reads YYEEEE. The CDR3 loop is CASSFLGPTGDEQFF. Here the CDR3 DNA reads TGTGCCAGCAGCTTCCTAGGCCCAACTGGCGATGAGCAGTTCTTC.

V and J are TRBV5-6 and TRBJ1-4, with D possibly being TRBD1 (5 bases). Trimming took off 0 bases at V and 8 bases at J, with 8 bases between the two ends. The CDR3 has 13 residues. CDR1 is SGHDT, CDR2 YYEEEE, per germline. The CDR3 spells CASSLGGYEKLFF. The CDR3 coding sequence is TGTGCCAGCAGCTTGGGGGGCTACGAAAAACTGTTTTTT.

The chain links TRBV6-5 to TRBJ2-7; TRBD1 matches at 11 bases. The CDR3 has 13 residues. Germline lookup yields CDR1 MNHEY and CDR2 SVGAGI. The junction had 1 base not matched to a gene; V was cut back by 6 bases and J by 3 bases. CDR3 sequence reads: CASRGTGGYEQYF. The CDR3 coding sequence is TGTGCCAGCAGGGGGACAGGGGGCTACGAGCAGTACTTC.

The chain is built from TRBV10-3 and TRBJ1-1, with 9 positions matching TRBD1. CDR3 length: 14 amino acids. V trimming: 11 bases; J trimming: 4 bases; junction bases outside the gene matches: 11. CDR1 is ENHRY, CDR2 SYGVKD, per germline. The CDR3 nucleotides read TGTGCCTCCAGGGAGTTGACAGGGGGCACTGAAGCTTTCTTT. Its translation: CASRELTGGTEAFF.

This chain joins TRBV18 and TRBJ2-7; perhaps TRBD1 as D (5 bases). The V end was cut by 5 bases, the J end by 0 bases, with 23 bases between. CDR1 and CDR2 (germline): KGHSH, LQKENI. This CDR3 is built from 18 residues. This chain's CDR3 is CASSSSITGISSSYEQYF. The CDR3 DNA is TGTGCCAGCTCATCAAGTATAACAGGTATTTCTAGCTCCTACGAGCAGTACTTC. Together with reference TRBV18 and TRBJ2-7, the CDR3 gives the full variable domain: NAGVMQNPRHLVRRRGQEARLRCSPMKGHSHVYWYRQLPEEGLKFMVYLQKENIIDESGMPKERFSAEFPKEGPSILRIQQVVRGDSAAYFCASSSSITGISSSYEQYFGPGTRLTVT.

The V gene is TRBV7-3, the J gene TRBJ2-1; 13 bases line up with TRBD2. In germline, CDR1 is SGHTA, CDR2 FQGTGA. The CDR3 contains 15 residues. The V gene end was trimmed by 5 bases and the J gene end by 6 bases; junction bases not matched to a gene: 4. CDR3 region: CASSPGLAGTNEQFF. As DNA, the CDR3 is TGTGCCAGCAGCCCGGGACTAGCGGGAACCAATGAGCAGTTCTTC. Together with reference TRBV7-3 and TRBJ2-1, the CDR3 gives the full variable domain: GAGVSQTPSNKVTEKGKYVELRCDPISGHTALYWYRQSLGQGPEFLIYFQGTGAADDSGLPNDRFFAVRPEGSVSTLKIQRTERGDSAVYLCASSPGLAGTNEQFFGPGTRLTVL.

CDR3 nucleotides: TGCAGTGCTAGGGCCGGGAATGGCTACACCTTC. Its translation is CSARAGNGYTF. The V gene is TRBV20-1, the J gene TRBJ1-2; no reliable D call. Germline assignment: CDR1 DFQATT and CDR2 SNEGSKA (reference sequence). The CDR3 spans 11 residues. V dropped 3 bases and J dropped 6 bases, with 8 bases sitting between them.

CDR3 bases: TGTGCCAGCAGTTTCTGGCAGGGCGAGAATCCTTTCTTT. This translates into CASSFWQGENPFF. The chain couples TRBV12-3 or TRBV12-4 to TRBJ1-1; D is perhaps TRBD1 (5 bases). V lost 3 bases and J 12 bases, leaving 17 bases between the germline ends. The CDR3 is made up of 13 amino acids.

The chain is built from TRBV6-1 and TRBJ2-7; D gene unclear. The length of the CDR3 is 12 residues. Trimming removed 3 bases at V and 3 bases at J, with 6 bases between. Germline V gene data show CDR1 as MNHNS and CDR2 as SASEGT. DNA for the CDR3: TGTGCCAGCAGTGAGGGCAGCTACGAGCAGTACTTC. Its translation: CASSEGSYEQYF.

This rearrangement joins TRBV15 to TRBJ1-3; 7 bases agree with TRBD1. Germline CDR1 and CDR2: LNHNV and YYDKDF (reference sequence). The junction had 12 bases not matched to a gene; V was cut back by 6 bases and J by 1 base. This CDR3 comprises 17 residues. In DNA, the CDR3 is TGTGCCACCAGTGAGGCTTTCGAGGGGGCTTCTGGAAACACCATATATTTT. Protein product: CATSEAFEGASGNTIYF.

The chain uses TRBV13 and TRBJ1-2; 9 nucleotides agree with TRBD1. This CDR3 has 13 residues. Per the germline V gene, CDR1 is PRHDT and CDR2 is FYEKMQ (reference sequence). With 5 bases clipped from V and 8 bases from J, the junction kept 6 bases outside the gene matches. The CDR3 DNA reads as TGTGCCAGCAGCCGGGACAGGGACCGGGGCTACACCTTC. This sequence encodes CASSRDRDRGYTF.

In its sample, this clone was seen once. Written as DNA, the CDR3 is TGTGCCAGTAGTATTATTTTTCCCGGGGAGCTGTTTTTT. This codes for CASSIIFPGELFF. The rearrangement joins TRBV19 to TRBJ2-2, with no clear D. V gave up 3 bases and J gave up 6 bases, with 8 bases separating them. CDR1 LNHDA and CDR2 SQIVND come from the germline V gene (reference sequence). The CDR3 totals 13 residues.

Concerning this clone itself: An end of the junction does not agree with germline; a read error may underlie this. J is TRBJ1-4 and V is TRBV7-7, with 8 bases aligning to TRBD1. CDR1 and CDR2 from the germline V gene are SSHAT and FNYEAQ (reference sequence). This CDR3 is built from 15 residues. CDR3 nucleotides: TGTGCTAGCAGCCCTGGACAGGGTTCGAGTGAAAAACTGTTTTTT. Protein: CASSPGQGSSEKLFF.

V is TRBV28 and J is TRBJ1-2; 7 bases are shared with TRBD1. CDR1 is MDHEN and CDR2 is SYDVKM in the germline V gene. There are 15 residues in the CDR3. Trimming cost V 3 bases and J 4 bases; bases outside gene matches: 8. This chain's CDR3 is CASSFRIRTGYGYTF. The CDR3 DNA reads TGTGCCAGCAGTTTTAGGATTCGGACAGGCTATGGCTACACCTTC.

The chain combines TRBV2 with TRBJ1-3; TRBD1 is a possible D gene (5 bases). Trimming pared 0 bases from V and 0 bases from J, leaving 18 bases between. In germline, CDR1 is SNHLY, CDR2 FYNNEI. The CDR3 consists of 19 residues. CDR3 sequence (DNA): TGTGCCAGCAGTGAAGCAGGGGTCCGACCAATTTACTCTGGAAACACCATATATTTT. Its translation: CASSEAGVRPIYSGNTIYF.

The gene calls are TRBV11-3 and TRBJ2-1, with 10 positions matching TRBD2. This CDR3 contains 20 residues. Germline CDR1 and CDR2: SGHNT and YENEEA. The J segment lost 0 bases and the V segment lost 2 bases, leaving 13 bases of the junction unmatched. CDR3 in amino acids: CASSLRVLAGAPSSYNEQFF. CDR3 DNA sequence: TGTGCCAGCAGCTTACGGGTGCTAGCGGGAGCTCCCAGCTCCTACAATGAGCAGTTCTTC.

The gene calls are TRBV6-1 and TRBJ1-1; 7 bases are shared with TRBD1. Germline V gene sequence: CDR1 MNHNS, CDR2 SASEGT. V shed 1 base, J shed 6 bases, and the junction held 5 bases outside the gene matches. This CDR3 has 14 amino acids. The CDR3 loop reads CASSEERGPSEAFF. The DNA for the CDR3 is TGTGCCAGCAGTGAAGAGAGGGGGCCATCTGAAGCTTTCTTT.